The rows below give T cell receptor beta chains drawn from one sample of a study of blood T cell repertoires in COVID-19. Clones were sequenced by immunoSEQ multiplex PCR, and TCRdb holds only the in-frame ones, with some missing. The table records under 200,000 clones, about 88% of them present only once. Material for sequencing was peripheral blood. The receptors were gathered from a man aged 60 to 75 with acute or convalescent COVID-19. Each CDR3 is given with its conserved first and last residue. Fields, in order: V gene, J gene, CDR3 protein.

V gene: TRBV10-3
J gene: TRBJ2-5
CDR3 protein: CAISETGLAGTQYF

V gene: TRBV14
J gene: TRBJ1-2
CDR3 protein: CASSLDYGYTF

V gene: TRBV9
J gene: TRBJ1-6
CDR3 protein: CASSVTGEDSPLHF

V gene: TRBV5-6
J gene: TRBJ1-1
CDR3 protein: CASLGWGGTEAFF

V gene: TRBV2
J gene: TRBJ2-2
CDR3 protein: CATSGTRGTTGELFF

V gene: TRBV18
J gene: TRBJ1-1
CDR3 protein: CASSPQRGFTEAFF

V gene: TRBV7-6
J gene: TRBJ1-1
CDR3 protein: CASSSTQGSNTEAFF

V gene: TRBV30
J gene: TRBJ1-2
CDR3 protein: CAWSVGRDYGYTF

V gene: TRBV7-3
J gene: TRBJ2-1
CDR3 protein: CASSLRGGSYNEQFF

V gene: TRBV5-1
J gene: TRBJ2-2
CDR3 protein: CASSSAPGQVNTGELFF

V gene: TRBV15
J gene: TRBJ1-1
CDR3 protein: CATSRDRARLMNTEAFF

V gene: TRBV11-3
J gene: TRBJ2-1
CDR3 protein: CASRRRRGREEIDNEQFF

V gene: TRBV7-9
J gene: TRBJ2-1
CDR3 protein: CASSFPGSQSEQFF

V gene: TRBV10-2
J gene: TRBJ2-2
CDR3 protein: CASSERRGTGELFF

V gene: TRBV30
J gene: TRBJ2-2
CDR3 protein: CAWSGGANTGELFF

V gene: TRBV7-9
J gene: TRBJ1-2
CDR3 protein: CASSFLTGGALYTF

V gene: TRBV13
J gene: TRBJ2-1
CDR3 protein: CASSLGTMKNEQFF

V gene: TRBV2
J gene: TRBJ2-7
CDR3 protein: CASSSQGSEQYF

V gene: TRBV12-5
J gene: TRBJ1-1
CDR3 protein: CARRGSRNTEAFF

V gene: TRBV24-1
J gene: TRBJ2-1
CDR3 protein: CATARASREEQFF